These 30 T cell receptor beta chains originate from one sample sequenced in a study of T cell responses to AZD1222 COVID-19 vaccine. The protocol was immunoSEQ multiplex PCR, while the TCRdb copy is restricted to in-frame clones and leaves out a portion. The sample yields 180,000 or so clones, around nine tenths seen once. The input for sequencing was peripheral blood, taken on day 0 of AZD1222 vaccination. The source is an adult in good health.

The chain has TRBV2 and TRBJ2-2; TRBD2 matches at 13 bases. The CDR3 runs 14 residues. Germline CDR1 is SNHLY and CDR2 is FYNNEI. Germline trimming cut 6 bases from V and 7 bases from J; bases unmatched to any gene: 2. In DNA form, the CDR3 reads TGTGCCAGCAGCACTAGCGGGAGGGTCGGGGAGCTGTTTTTT. Residues: CASSTSGRVGELFF.

J is TRBJ2-7 and V is TRBV7-6; D is unresolved. V dropped 2 bases and J dropped 0 bases, with 11 bases sitting between them. Germline-derived CDR1 and CDR2 are SGHVS and FNYEAQ. The CDR3 has 15 amino acids. As DNA, the CDR3 is TGTGCCAGCAGCTTATGGCGCGGAAGCTCCTACGAGCAGTACTTC. Its protein product is CASSLWRGSSYEQYF.

This chain joins TRBV9 and TRBJ2-1; TRBD2 agrees at 12 bases. V trimming: 4 bases; J trimming: 7 bases; junction bases outside the gene matches: 9. Germline V lookup: CDR1 SGDLS, CDR2 YYNGEE. CDR3 length: 16 amino acids. The CDR3 bases are TGTGCCAGCAGCTTCCGACTAGCGGGAGTGGTAAATGAGCAGTTCTTC. It yields the protein CASSFRLAGVVNEQFF.

This clone has just a few counts. The chain carries TRBV6-2 or TRBV6-3 and TRBJ2-7; TRBD2 aligns across 14 bases. This CDR3 is 16 amino acids long. Germline V gene data show CDR1 as MNHEY and CDR2 as SVGEGT. Trimming at V came to 5 bases and at J to 4 bases, leaving 7 bases not matched to a gene. Written as DNA, the CDR3 is TGTGCCAGCAGTCCCGGACTAGCGGGGGGTCAATACGAGCAGTACTTC. It yields the protein CASSPGLAGGQYEQYF.

V is TRBV6-5 and J is TRBJ1-2, with TRBD1 identical over 7 bases. The V gene's germline CDR1 is MNHEY and CDR2 SVGAGI. J was trimmed by 2 bases and V by 6 bases; bases with no gene match: 3. The CDR3 has 13 amino acids. DNA of the CDR3: TGTGCCAGCAGAAAGACAGGGAACTATGGCTACACCTTC. Its protein is CASRKTGNYGYTF.

This clone appeared once. The rearrangement joins TRBV11-2 to TRBJ1-2, with TRBD1 as a possible D gene (6 bases). Germline V gives CDR1 SGHAT, CDR2 FQNNGV. V was shortened by 6 bases and J by 4 bases, with 12 bases between the two germline ends. This CDR3 comprises 13 residues. CDR3 amino acids: CASSGDIGYGYTF. The CDR3 DNA is TGTGCCAGCAGTGGGGACATCGGCTATGGCTACACCTTC.

V and J are TRBV30 and TRBJ2-2, with 13 bases matching TRBD2. This CDR3 region has 18 residues. Per germline, CDR1 GTSNPN and CDR2 SVGIG (reference sequence). Trimming at V came to 2 bases and at J to 4 bases, leaving 10 bases not matched to a gene. The CDR3 coding sequence is TGTGCCTGGAGTCCCACACATGGACTAGCGGGAGTCACCGGGGAGCTGTTTTTT. It specifies CAWSPTHGLAGVTGELFF.

The chain employs TRBV11-2 and TRBJ2-5; TRBD2 matches 8 bases. V was clipped by 3 bases and J by 5 bases; unmatched bases: 5. This CDR3 comprises 14 residues. Germline CDR1 SGHAT, CDR2 FQNNGV. CDR3 protein: CASSLRGALETQYF. The CDR3 DNA is TGTGCCAGCAGCTTGCGGGGGGCCCTGGAGACCCAGTACTTC.

The J gene is TRBJ1-2, the V gene TRBV6-1; the match to TRBD1 covers 8 bases. Germline assignment: CDR1 MNHNS and CDR2 SASEGT. Trimming took 0 bases from V and 4 from J; bases not matched to a gene: 13. The CDR3 totals 18 residues. CDR3 amino acids: CASSEAWDRISVGYGYTF. Here the CDR3 DNA reads TGTGCCAGCAGTGAAGCGTGGGACAGGATTAGCGTCGGCTATGGCTACACCTTC.

This clone appeared a single time. DNA of the CDR3: TGTGCCAGCGCATCTTACGAGCAGTACTTC. Its protein product is CASASYEQYF. The chain uses TRBV11-2 and TRBJ2-7; D not certain. The CDR3 runs 10 residues. The germline V gene has CDR1 SGHAT and CDR2 FQNNGV. The V and J ends lost 8 bases and 4 bases respectively, with 6 bases between them.

The chain joins TRBV7-2 to TRBJ2-5, with 8 bases aligning to TRBD2. J gave up 1 base and V 10 bases, and 5 bases lay outside the gene matches. Per germline, CDR1 SGHTA and CDR2 FQGNSA. The CDR3 consists of 13 residues. In DNA form, the CDR3 reads TGTGCCACCGGGGGGGACTCCCAAGAGACCCAGTACTTC. Amino acids: CATGGDSQETQYF.

Here the CDR3 DNA reads TGCGCCAGCAGCTCGAGACTAGCGGGGTCCTACGAGCAGTACTTC. Its translation: CASSSRLAGSYEQYF. This sequence joins TRBV5-1 and TRBJ2-7, with TRBD2 matching 11 bases. CDR3 length equals 15 residues. Germline CDR1 and CDR2: SGHRS and YFSETQ. V was pared by 3 bases and J by 1 base, with 3 bases of the junction left unmatched.

A remark on this clone: The junction differs from germline at one of its ends, possibly a read error. The chain combines TRBV4-1 with TRBJ1-1; weak D call: TRBD1 (5 bases). Germline CDR1 and CDR2: MGHRA and YSYEKL. The CDR3 length is 12 residues. CDR3 DNA sequence: TGCGCCAGCAGCCAGACAGAGGCTCGGGTCGTCTTT. This encodes CASSQTEARVVF.

The CDR3 spells CASSRFERVDEQFF. CDR3 sequence (DNA): TGTGCCAGCAGCAGGTTTGAGAGGGTCGATGAGCAGTTCTTC. The chain is built from TRBV11-3 and TRBJ2-1, with D possibly being TRBD2 (5 bases). Trimming took off 5 bases at V and 8 bases at J, with 16 bases between the two ends. The CDR3 spans 14 residues. Germline assignment: CDR1 SGHNT and CDR2 YENEEA. Full variable domain (rest looked up from reference TRBV11-3 and TRBJ2-1): EAGVVQSPRYKIIEKKQPVAFWCNPISGHNTLYWYLQNLGQGPELLIRYENEEAVDDSQLPKDRFSAERLKGVDSTLKIQPAELGDSAVYLCASSRFERVDEQFFGPGTRLTVL.

This CDR3 reads CASSDSGADTGELFF. The CDR3, as DNA: TGTGCCAGCAGTGACTCTGGAGCCGACACCGGGGAGCTGTTTTTT. J is TRBJ2-2 and V is TRBV6-4, with D unclear. There are 15 residues in the CDR3. V was shortened by 0 bases and J by 3 bases, with 8 bases between the two germline ends. Germline CDR1 MRHNA, CDR2 SNTAGT.

The chain employs TRBV5-1 and TRBJ2-1, with 7 bases lining up with TRBD2. The CDR3 loop spans 16 amino acids. Germline CDR1 and CDR2: SGHRS and YFSETQ. The V gene end was trimmed by 0 bases and the J gene end by 6 bases; junction bases not matched to a gene: 9. CDR3 sequence reads: CASSLGPRGDGNEQFF. The CDR3 bases are TGCGCCAGCAGCTTGGGCCCCCGGGGGGACGGCAATGAGCAGTTCTTC.

Remarks on this clone: The sample holds other DNA sequences that translate to the same CDR3. The V gene is TRBV18, the J gene TRBJ1-2; D ambiguous. V was shortened by 3 bases and J by 9 bases, with 14 bases between the two germline ends. The CDR3 spans 13 residues. CDR1 is KGHSH, CDR2 LQKENI, per germline. CDR3 residues: CASSPSDTRSYTF. In DNA, the CDR3 is TGTGCCAGCTCACCTTCCGACACCCGGAGCTACACCTTC.

The chain is built from TRBV6-5 and TRBJ1-5; D is unresolved. Trimming pared 6 bases from V and 4 bases from J, leaving 10 bases between. Germline V gives CDR1 MNHEY, CDR2 SVGAGI. There are 13 residues in the CDR3. The CDR3 spells CASRDRGNQPQHF. CDR3 DNA: TGTGCCAGCAGAGATAGAGGGAATCAGCCCCAGCATTTT.

The chain uses TRBV27 and TRBJ1-5; maybe TRBD1 (6 bases). The ends were cut back, 2 bases at V and 6 bases at J, with 11 bases in the middle. This CDR3 has 14 residues. CDR1 is MNHEY, CDR2 SMNVEV, per germline (reference sequence). The CDR3 bases are TGTGCCAGCAGTTTAGGACAGACGACTCAGCCCCAGCATTTT. This codes for CASSLGQTTQPQHF.

The chain couples TRBV5-1 to TRBJ2-2; D is unclear. The CDR3 is made up of 14 amino acids. Germline V gene sequence: CDR1 SGHRS, CDR2 YFSETQ. Deletions cut 4 bases from V and 0 bases from J, with 7 bases between. The CDR3 DNA is TGCGCCAGCAGCCCCAAAACGAACACCGGGGAGCTGTTTTTT. It codes for CASSPKTNTGELFF.

This chain joins TRBV2 and TRBJ2-1; 10 positions match TRBD2. The germline CDR1 and CDR2 sequences are SNHLY and FYNNEI. Trimming removed 4 bases from V and 10 bases from J; junction bases left unmatched: 1. CDR3 length: 12 amino acids. DNA for the CDR3: TGTGCCAGCAGTGTAGCGGGAGGCGAGCAGTTCTTC. Residues: CASSVAGGEQFF. The full variable domain, its missing parts supplied by reference TRBV2 and TRBJ2-1, is EPEVTQTPSHQVTQMGQEVILRCVPISNHLYFYWYRQILGQKVEFLVSFYNNEISEKSEIFDDQFSVERPDGSNFTLKIRSTKLEDSAMYFCASSVAGGEQFFGPGTRLTVL.

The V gene is TRBV5-1, the J gene TRBJ1-1; perhaps TRBD1 as D (6 bases). Germline V CDR1 and CDR2: SGHRS, YFSETQ. Trimming shortened V by 0 bases and J by 6 bases, and 15 bases separated the two germline ends. There are 15 residues in the CDR3. CDR3 bases: TGCGCCAGCAGCTTGGGACCCGGGGGGCTAGCTGAAGCTTTCTTT. Translating it yields CASSLGPGGLAEAFF. Full variable domain (outside the CDR3, taken from reference TRBV5-1 and TRBJ1-1): KAGVTQTPRYLIKTRGQQVTLSCSPISGHRSVSWYQQTPGQGLQFLFEYFSETQRNKGNFPGRFSGRQFSNSRSEMNVSTLELGDSALYLCASSLGPGGLAEAFFGQGTRLTVV.

The rearrangement joins TRBV30 to TRBJ2-2; D may be TRBD1 (5 bases). The V and J ends lost 0 bases and 3 bases respectively, with 5 bases between them. CDR3 length: 13 residues. Per germline, CDR1 GTSNPN and CDR2 SVGIG (reference sequence). Here the CDR3 reads CAWSVGDTGELFF. CDR3 bases: TGTGCCTGGAGTGTAGGGGACACCGGGGAGCTGTTTTTT.

V and J are TRBV5-6 and TRBJ1-2; D is undetermined. Trimming took 5 bases from V and 3 from J, leaving 11 bases between them. This CDR3 has 13 residues. Germline V gene sequence: CDR1 SGHDT, CDR2 YYEEEE. CDR3 coding DNA: TGTGCCAGCAGTTCGTGGGCCCACTATGGCTACACCTTC. Translated, it gives CASSSWAHYGYTF.

The chain is built from TRBV7-2 and TRBJ1-1; the match to TRBD1 covers 8 bases. Looked up from germline, CDR1 is SGHTA and CDR2 is FQGNSA. The V and J ends lost 1 base and 10 bases, in that order; junction bases with no gene match: 8. The CDR3 length is 14 residues. The DNA of the CDR3 is TGTGCCAGCAGCTTAGTCAGGGGGCAAGGGGGAGCTTTCTTT. This encodes CASSLVRGQGGAFF. Full variable domain (remainder filled in from reference TRBV7-2 and TRBJ1-1): GAGVSQSPSNKVTEKGKDVELRCDPISGHTALYWYRQSLGQGLEFLIYFQGNSAPDKSGLPSDRFSAERTGGSVSTLTIQRTQQEDSAVYLCASSLVRGQGGAFFGQGTRLTVV.

The CDR3 bases are TGTGCCAGCACTCCACTCGGGGCAGATACGCAGTATTTT. This codes for CASTPLGADTQYF. This chain links TRBV6-5 with TRBJ2-3, with a tentative D call TRBD2 (5 bases). CDR3 length equals 13 residues. The germline CDR1 and CDR2 sequences are MNHEY and SVGAGI. V was shortened by 7 bases and J by 4 bases, with 12 bases between the two germline ends.

The chain is built from TRBV12-5 and TRBJ2-1, with D uncertain. CDR3 length: 11 residues. V was cut by 6 bases and J by 7 bases, with 7 bases left in between. Per the germline V gene, CDR1 is LGHNT and CDR2 is FRNRAP. CDR3 residues: CASGPNNEQFF. DNA for the CDR3: TGTGCTAGTGGACCAAATAATGAGCAGTTCTTC.

The V gene is TRBV18, the J gene TRBJ1-5, with TRBD1 matching over 8 bases. Germline assignment: CDR1 KGHSH and CDR2 LQKENI. The CDR3 loop spans 15 amino acids. J was trimmed by 3 bases and V by 3 bases; bases with no gene match: 4. The CDR3 loop reads CASSPSGGPNQPQHF. CDR3 DNA sequence: TGTGCCAGCTCACCCTCAGGGGGCCCCAATCAGCCCCAGCATTTT.

The chain is built from TRBV30 and TRBJ1-6; weak D call: TRBD1 (6 bases). Germline V gene data show CDR1 as GTSNPN and CDR2 as SVGIG (reference sequence). The CDR3 loop spans 16 amino acids. V was pared by 5 bases and J by 9 bases, with 23 bases between. The CDR3 reads CAWGAYTGSRSSPLHF. The CDR3 bases are TGTGCCTGGGGGGCCTATACAGGGTCAAGGAGTTCACCCCTCCACTTT.

CDR3 in amino acids: CASSLRGREFPQETQYF. Here the CDR3 DNA reads TGTGCCAGTAGTCTCAGGGGGCGAGAATTCCCCCAAGAGACCCAGTACTTC. The rearrangement links TRBV19 to TRBJ2-5; TRBD1 agrees at 8 bases. Losses at the gene ends were 5 bases for V and 1 base for J; bases not matched to a gene: 12. This CDR3 has 17 residues. CDR1 is LNHDA and CDR2 is SQIVND in the germline V gene (reference sequence).